One sample yielded the 22 T cell receptor beta chains listed below, sequenced in a study of T cells in Graves' hyperthyroidism and ophthalmopathy. TCR beta CDR3 regions were amplified from RNA. During a first-round RT-PCR of the TCR CDR3, the HTBI primer set was used. TCRdb re-analysed the multiplex PCR reads in MiXCR, keeping a single row per CDR3 protein. This sample has over 250,000 distinct CDR3 sequences, with about 17% found just once. Sequenced: blood. These receptors were obtained from a woman aged 55-69 years with Graves' ophthalmopathy.

This clonotype was detected ten times or more. This chain links TRBV28 with TRBJ2-2, with 10 bases identical to TRBD2. CDR3 size: 14 residues. Germline assignment: CDR1 MDHEN and CDR2 SYDVKM. V was clipped by 7 bases and J by 4 bases; unmatched bases: 3. Here the CDR3 reads CASKAGGATGELFF. Here the CDR3 DNA reads TGTGCCAGCAAAGCGGGAGGGGCCACCGGGGAGCTGTTTTTT.

Regarding this clonotype: It may be a read error: a sequence one base away is much more abundant. The rearrangement links TRBV28 to TRBJ2-7; D gene ambiguous. The CDR3 is made up of 12 amino acids. Per germline, CDR1 MDHEN and CDR2 SYDVKM. CDR3 in DNA: TGTGACAGCCAGAGCGTAGCCTACGAGCAGTACTTC. This sequence encodes CDSQSVAYEQYF.

Many counts were recorded for this clonotype. The gene calls are TRBV24-1 and TRBJ1-5, with 7 positions matching TRBD1. Germline CDR1 KGHDR, CDR2 SFDVKD. The CDR3 spans 17 residues. J gave up 3 bases and V 3 bases, and 10 bases lay outside the gene matches. CDR3: CATSDMGQYYYNQPQHF. DNA of the CDR3: TGTGCCACCAGTGATATGGGACAGTATTACTACAATCAGCCCCAGCATTTT.

This clonotype showed up just a few times. The chain uses TRBV11-2 and TRBJ1-2; the D gene is possibly TRBD1 (6 bases). The ends were cut back, 3 bases at V and 3 bases at J, with 11 bases in the middle. This CDR3 is built from 14 residues. CDR1 and CDR2 from the germline V gene are SGHAT and FQNNGV. Here the CDR3 DNA reads TGTGCCAGCAGCTTGCACGGGACATACTATGGCTACACCTTC. It translates to CASSLHGTYYGYTF.

The chain joins TRBV20-1 to TRBJ2-1; 8 positions match TRBD2. This CDR3 spans 13 amino acids. Germline V CDR1 and CDR2: DFQATT, SNEGSKA (reference sequence). J lost 2 bases, V lost 5 bases, and 2 bases had no gene match. The DNA for the CDR3 is TGCAGTGCTGGGACTAGGCCCTACAATGAGCAGTTCTTC. This translates into CSAGTRPYNEQFF.

The chain couples TRBV13 to TRBJ2-7; D is unclear. Germline-derived CDR1 and CDR2 are PRHDT and FYEKMQ (reference sequence). Trimming removed 2 bases from V and 3 bases from J, with 8 bases in between. This CDR3 spans 13 amino acids. The DNA for the CDR3 is TGTGCCAGCAGCTTATGGTCCAACTACGAGCAGTACTTC. Its translation: CASSLWSNYEQYF.

The DNA for the CDR3 is TGTGCCAGCAGTTCTCGACAGGGGGGTTACATTCAGTACTTC. This sequence encodes CASSSRQGGYIQYF. The chain combines TRBV12-3 or TRBV12-4 with TRBJ2-4, with TRBD1 matching 9 bases. Trimming removed 4 bases from V and 8 bases from J; junction bases left unmatched: 6. The CDR3 has 14 amino acids.

This clonotype was seen many times. The chain employs TRBV4-3 and TRBJ2-5; D assignment may be TRBD1 or TRBD2 (5 bases each). V was pared by 3 bases and J by 1 base, with 12 bases between. The CDR3 sequence is 15 residues long. Germline V gene data show CDR1 as LGHNA and CDR2 as YSLEER. This CDR3 is CASSQQPGRQETQYF. The CDR3, as DNA: TGCGCCAGCAGCCAGCAACCGGGGCGCCAAGAGACCCAGTACTTC.

There are many counts of this clonotype. This sequence joins TRBV9 and TRBJ2-6, with a possible D match to TRBD1 (6 bases). V lost 5 bases and J 4 bases, leaving 13 bases between the germline ends. The germline CDR1 and CDR2 sequences are SGDLS and YYNGEE. The length of the CDR3 is 15 residues. The DNA for the CDR3 is TGTGCCAGCAGACAGGGAAGATCGGGGGCCAACGTCCTGACTTTC. It encodes CASRQGRSGANVLTF.

The sample holds many counts of this clonotype. V and J are TRBV30 and TRBJ1-4; D might be TRBD1 (6 bases). With 4 bases removed from V and 3 bases from J, the gap between germline ends came to 15 bases. CDR1 and CDR2 from the germline V gene are GTSNPN and SVGIG (reference sequence). This CDR3 has 15 residues. CDR3 sequence (DNA): TGTGCCTGGATGCCCCAGGGGCTTGCTAATGAAAAACTGTTTTTT. Its protein is CAWMPQGLANEKLFF.

The CDR3 protein is CASGNFGQPQHF. In DNA form, the CDR3 reads TGTGCCAGTGGTAATTTCGGTCAGCCCCAGCATTTT. The chain combines TRBV19 with TRBJ1-5; unclear D gene. Looked up from germline, CDR1 is LNHDA and CDR2 is SQIVND (reference sequence). The CDR3 covers 12 residues. The V end was cut by 8 bases, the J end by 6 bases, with 11 bases between. The variable domain in full, with the rest retrieved from reference TRBV19 and TRBJ1-5, is DGGITQSPKYLFRKEGQNVTLSCEQNLNHDAMYWYRQDPGQGLRLIYYSQIVNDFQKGDIAEGYSVSREKKESFPLTVTSAQKNPTAFYLCASGNFGQPQHFGDGTRLSIL.

This clonotype was counted a few times. The J gene is TRBJ2-7, the V gene TRBV7-6; D might be TRBD2 (5 bases). The CDR3 spans 12 residues. Trimming shortened V by 3 bases and J by 5 bases, and 8 bases separated the two germline ends. Germline CDR1 and CDR2: SGHVS and FNYEAQ. As DNA, the CDR3 is TGTGCCAGCAGCTTGTACGGGGACGAGCAGTACTTC. It codes for CASSLYGDEQYF.

There are many counts of this clonotype. This rearrangement joins TRBV19 to TRBJ2-4; maybe TRBD2 (6 bases). The CDR3 runs 15 residues. V was cut by 3 bases and J by 2 bases, with 11 bases left in between. Germline lookup yields CDR1 LNHDA and CDR2 SQIVND (reference sequence). Here the CDR3 DNA reads TGTGCCAGTAGTATGGGGGGTGCGACCAAAAACATTCAGTACTTC. This sequence encodes CASSMGGATKNIQYF. Full variable domain (outside the CDR3, taken from reference TRBV19 and TRBJ2-4): DGGITQSPKYLFRKEGQNVTLSCEQNLNHDAMYWYRQDPGQGLRLIYYSQIVNDFQKGDIAEGYSVSREKKESFPLTVTSAQKNPTAFYLCASSMGGATKNIQYFGAGTRLSVL.

This clonotype has a count of ten or more. V usage is TRBV28 and J usage is TRBJ2-7, with D unresolved. Per germline, CDR1 MDHEN and CDR2 SYDVKM. The V end was cut by 4 bases, the J end by 4 bases, with 8 bases between. The CDR3 runs to 12 residues. As DNA, the CDR3 is TGTGCCAGCAGTTGGTCCCGTTACGAGCAGTACTTC. Translation gives CASSWSRYEQYF. The full variable domain, with the rest looked up from reference TRBV28 and TRBJ2-7, is DVKVTQSSRYLVKRTGEKVFLECVQDMDHENMFWYRQDPGLGLRLIYFSYDVKMKEKGDIPEGYSVSREKKERFSLILESASTNQTSMYLCASSWSRYEQYFGPGTRLTVT.

The table lists this clonotype with many counts. The J gene is TRBJ2-7, the V gene TRBV20-1; D could derive from TRBD1 or TRBD2 (5 bases each). This CDR3 region has 13 residues. Germline V gene sequence: CDR1 DFQATT, CDR2 SNEGSKA (reference sequence). Trimming stripped 6 bases from V and 1 base from J, with 13 bases between. The CDR3: CSALRDGSYEQYF. The CDR3 DNA reads TGCAGTGCGCTCCGGGACGGATCCTACGAGCAGTACTTC.

This chain joins TRBV5-1 and TRBJ1-1, with a weak D call TRBD1 (6 bases). V lost 8 bases, J lost 0 bases, and 14 bases lay in between. This CDR3 is 14 amino acids long. CDR1 SGHRS and CDR2 YFSETQ come from the germline V gene. The CDR3 region is CASRSDSMNTEAFF. CDR3 coding DNA: TGCGCCAGTAGATCGGACAGTATGAACACTGAAGCTTTCTTT.

This clonotype was seen many times. This chain uses TRBV12-3 or TRBV12-4 with TRBJ1-1, with D possibly being TRBD1 (5 bases). The ends were cut back, 3 bases at V and 0 bases at J, with 11 bases in the middle. The CDR3 runs 15 residues. The CDR3 nucleotides are TGTGCCAGCAGTTTGCCAGGGAACTTGAACACTGAAGCTTTCTTT. Its translation: CASSLPGNLNTEAFF.

This rearrangement joins TRBV5-1 to TRBJ2-2; possibly TRBD2 for D (5 bases). V was shortened by 2 bases and J by 3 bases, with 11 bases between the two germline ends. Germline V gene lookup returns CDR1 SGHRS and CDR2 YFSETQ. The CDR3 covers 15 residues. CDR3 residues: CASSFGSADTGELFF. The CDR3 DNA reads as TGCGCCAGCAGCTTTGGTAGCGCCGACACCGGGGAGCTGTTTTTT.

This clonotype was recorded many times. V usage is TRBV14 and J usage is TRBJ2-1; D remains ambiguous. This CDR3 contains 16 residues. Germline lookup yields CDR1 SGHDN and CDR2 FVKESK. Trimming shortened V by 0 bases and J by 2 bases, and 11 bases separated the two germline ends. This CDR3 reads CASSQDTSLAYNEQFF. CDR3 bases: TGTGCCAGCAGCCAAGATACCAGTTTAGCCTACAATGAGCAGTTCTTC. The entire variable domain, with the rest obtained from reference TRBV14 and TRBJ2-1, is as follows: EAGVTQFPSHSVIEKGQTVTLRCDPISGHDNLYWYRRVMGKEIKFLLHFVKESKQDESGMPNNRFLAERTGGTYSTLKVQPAELEDSGVYFCASSQDTSLAYNEQFFGPGTRLTVL.

The chain uses TRBV7-2 and TRBJ2-2, with a weak D call TRBD2 (6 bases). The CDR3 length is 14 residues. Germline V lookup: CDR1 SGHTA, CDR2 FQGNSA. The V end lost 2 bases, the J end lost 7 bases, and 11 bases lay between the germline ends. The CDR3 coding sequence is TGTGCCAGCAGCTTAACACAGCGGGTCGGGGAGCTGTTTTTT. It codes for CASSLTQRVGELFF.

This clonotype was seen at least ten times. V is TRBV5-1 and J is TRBJ1-6, with 8 bases lining up with TRBD1. This CDR3 spans 14 amino acids. Losses at the gene ends were 6 bases for V and 8 bases for J; bases not matched to a gene: 7. Germline CDR1 is SGHRS and CDR2 is YFSETQ. Here the CDR3 reads CASKGGTGDSPLHF. Written as DNA, the CDR3 is TGCGCCAGCAAGGGAGGGACAGGAGATTCACCCCTCCACTTT.

The table lists this clonotype with many counts. The chain employs TRBV7-2 and TRBJ2-7, with no clear D. Germline CDR1 is SGHTA and CDR2 is FQGNSA. V lost 1 base and J lost 4, with 11 bases in between. The length of the CDR3 is 14 residues. CDR3 nucleotide sequence: TGTGCCAGCAGCTTAGTACCACTCGCATACGAGCAGTACTTC. This translates into CASSLVPLAYEQYF.